This T cell receptor (beta chain) was recovered during a study of PD-1 blockade in classical Hodgkin lymphoma. Measured with immunoSEQ multiplex PCR; TCRdb has only the in-frame clones, and not every one. The data hold roughly 4,200 clones, with around 78% observed a single time. Relapse was seen in all patients after autologous stem cell transplantation, and brentuximab vedotin exposure was variable. Purification of CD4+ T cells from thawed PBMCs was achieved by magnetic negative selection. The CDR3 loop spans 15 amino acids. Trimming pared 4 bases from V and 1 base from J, leaving 12 bases between. Germline assignment: CDR1 SGHTA and CDR2 FQGNSA.

The chain recombines TRBV7-2 with TRBJ2-3; D is tentatively TRBD1 or TRBD2 (5 bases each). This clonotype originated in a human donor with classical Hodgkin lymphoma. This specimen consisted of CD4+ T cells from blood, obtained at baseline. The CDR3 DNA follows: TGTGCCAGCAGCTCCCAGGGACCGGGCACAGATACGCAGTATTTT. Translated, it gives CASSSQGPGTDTQYF.